These 10 T cell receptor beta chains were all obtained from the same sample, sequenced in a study of blood T cells in healthy people across ages. Alongside a J-beta primer mix, a sample-barcoded 5' primer served in a second PCR lasting roughly 7 to 11 cycles. Each CDR3 protein gets one entry after TCRdb re-called the 5' RACE reads with MiXCR. Of approximately 1.5 million distinct CDR3 sequences listed, roughly a third are singletons. Sequenced: blood. These TCRs come from a woman aged 30 to 39 in good health.

The chain employs TRBV20-1 and TRBJ2-1; 7 bases map to TRBD2. Germline trimming cut 5 bases from V and 0 bases from J; bases unmatched to any gene: 7. The length of the CDR3 is 15 residues. CDR1 is DFQATT and CDR2 is SNEGSKA in the germline V gene (reference sequence). The CDR3, as DNA: TGCAGTGCTGGACTAGAGGGGAGCTCCTACAATGAGCAGTTCTTC. Amino acid sequence: CSAGLEGSSYNEQFF.

This clonotype was observed a handful of times. This rearrangement joins TRBV27 to TRBJ2-3; tentative D call: TRBD2 (6 bases). This CDR3 has 15 residues. Trimming shortened V by 6 bases and J by 5 bases, and 18 bases separated the two germline ends. Per the germline V gene, CDR1 is MNHEY and CDR2 is SMNVEV (reference sequence). CDR3 region: CASSPVSGVIDTQYF. The CDR3 DNA sequence: TGTGCCAGCAGCCCCGTGTCGGGAGTGATAGATACGCAGTATTTT.

This clonotype showed up just a few times. The chain combines TRBV2 with TRBJ2-7; D is perhaps TRBD2 (6 bases). CDR1 and CDR2 from the germline V gene are SNHLY and FYNNEI. The CDR3 extends over 13 amino acids. The V gene lost 8 bases and the J gene lost 0 bases, with 11 bases spanning the gap. In DNA form, the CDR3 reads TGTGCCAGCGCGGGACTCCGCTCCTACGAGCAGTACTTC. It encodes CASAGLRSYEQYF.

This clonotype was picked up a small number of times. This rearrangement joins TRBV28 to TRBJ2-7; D not resolved. The CDR3 spans 13 residues. V lost 5 bases, J lost 2 bases, and 10 bases lay in between. Germline CDR1 and CDR2: MDHEN and SYDVKM. CDR3 in DNA: TGTGCCAGCAGTGGCATTACCCCCTACGAGCAGTACTTC. Protein: CASSGITPYEQYF.

The V call is TRBV15, the J call TRBJ1-5, with 7 bases that match TRBD1. With 5 bases clipped from V and 0 bases from J, the junction kept 4 bases outside the gene matches. Germline V lookup: CDR1 LNHNV, CDR2 YYDKDF (reference sequence). The CDR3 has 15 residues. The CDR3 DNA sequence: TGTGCCACCAGCGGCGGGACAGCTAGCAATCAGCCCCAGCATTTT. Translation gives CATSGGTASNQPQHF.

The rearrangement joins TRBV20-1 to TRBJ2-7, with 7 bases fitting TRBD1. The junction had 6 bases not matched to a gene; V was cut back by 3 bases and J by 1 base. This CDR3 region has 14 residues. Germline CDR1 is DFQATT and CDR2 is SNEGSKA (reference sequence). The CDR3 region is CSARGWDRSYEQYF. As DNA, the CDR3 is TGCAGTGCTAGGGGTTGGGACAGATCCTACGAGCAGTACTTC.

This rearrangement joins TRBV5-1 to TRBJ2-7; weak D call: TRBD1 (7 bases). The V end lost 0 bases, the J end lost 7 bases, and 14 bases lay between the germline ends. Germline V CDR1 and CDR2: SGHRS, YFSETQ. The CDR3 contains 14 residues. Here the CDR3 reads CASSLEEGAREQYF. The CDR3 DNA sequence: TGCGCCAGCAGCTTGGAGGAGGGGGCGAGAGAGCAGTACTTC.

The genes are TRBV20-1 and TRBJ2-5; D is possibly TRBD2 (6 bases). V was pared by 6 bases and J by 2 bases, with 13 bases between. The CDR3 contains 13 residues. CDR1 DFQATT and CDR2 SNEGSKA come from the germline V gene (reference sequence). As DNA, the CDR3 is TGCAGTGCCCGATGGGCGGGGCAAGAGACCCAGTACTTC. Translating gives CSARWAGQETQYF.

This clonotype has just a few counts. V is TRBV12-3 or TRBV12-4 and J is TRBJ1-5, with D maybe TRBD1 (5 bases). The CDR3 sequence is 13 residues long. V shed 6 bases and J shed 5 bases, with 11 bases lying between them. CDR3: CASRLGGDQPQHF. The CDR3 nucleotides are TGTGCCAGCAGGCTTGGGGGAGATCAGCCCCAGCATTTT.

A few counts support this clonotype. J is TRBJ2-1 and V is TRBV6-1, with D perhaps being TRBD1 or TRBD2 (6 bases each). CDR1 and CDR2 (germline): MNHNS, SASEGT. This CDR3 has 16 residues. Trimming removed 2 bases at V and 8 bases at J, with 19 bases between. The chain's CDR3 is CASSEPRDTSIYEQFF. The CDR3 region has the DNA TGTGCCAGCAGTGAACCGCGGGACACTAGTATCTATGAGCAGTTCTTC.